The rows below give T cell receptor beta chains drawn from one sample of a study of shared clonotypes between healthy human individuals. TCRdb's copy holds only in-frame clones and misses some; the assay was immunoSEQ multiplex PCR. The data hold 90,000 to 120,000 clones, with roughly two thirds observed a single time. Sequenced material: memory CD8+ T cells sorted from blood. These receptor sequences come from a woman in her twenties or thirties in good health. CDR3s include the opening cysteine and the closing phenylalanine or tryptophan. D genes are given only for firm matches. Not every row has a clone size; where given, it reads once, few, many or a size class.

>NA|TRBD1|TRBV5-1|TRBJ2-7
TGCGCCAGCAGCTCGGTACCACGACAGGGGCCCTACGAGCAGTACTTC
CASSSVPRQGPYEQYF
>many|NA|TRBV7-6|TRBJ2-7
TGTGCCAGCAGCTTAGCGAAGGGGTACGAGCAGTACTTC
CASSLAKGYEQYF
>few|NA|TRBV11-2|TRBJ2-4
TGTGCCAGCAGCTTCTCGGGACCCCAGTACTTC
CASSFSGPQYF
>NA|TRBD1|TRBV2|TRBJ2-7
TGTGCCAGCAGCCTAAGCCGGGACAGGGAATCCTACGAGCAGTACTTC
CASSLSRDRESYEQYF
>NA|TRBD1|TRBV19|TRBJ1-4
TGTGCCAGTAGTAACGACAGGGAAGGGGAAAAACTGTTTTTT
CASSNDREGEKLFF
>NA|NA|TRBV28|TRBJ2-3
TGTGCCAGCAGTTTACCAGGATTACCTACAGATACGCAGTATTTT
CASSLPGLPTDTQYF
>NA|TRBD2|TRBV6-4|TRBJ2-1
TGTGCCAGCAGCGGACTAGCGGACTCCTACAATGAGCAGTTCTTC
CASSGLADSYNEQFF
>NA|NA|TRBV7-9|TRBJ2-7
TGTGCCAGCAGCGTGCAGGAGGACGAGCAGTACTTC
CASSVQEDEQYF
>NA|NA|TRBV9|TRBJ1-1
TGTGCCAGCAGCGTAGGTTTTGGGGAAGCTTTCTTT
CASSVGFGEAFF
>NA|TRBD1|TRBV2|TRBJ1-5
TGTGCCACCCGGCGGGCCGGGGACAGTCGTAATCAGCCCCAGCATTTT
CATRRAGDSRNQPQHF
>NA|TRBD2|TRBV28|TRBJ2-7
TGTGCCAGCAGTTTTTTAGCGGGAGTATTCAACGAGCAGTACTTC
CASSFLAGVFNEQYF
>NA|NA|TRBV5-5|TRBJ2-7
TGTGCCAGCAGCTTGGAGTTGGGTCTATGGGACGAGCAGTACTTC
CASSLELGLWDEQYF
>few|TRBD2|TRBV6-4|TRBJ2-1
TGTGCCAGCAGTGAGCTGACTAGCGGGCAGCAGTTCTTC
CASSELTSGQQFF
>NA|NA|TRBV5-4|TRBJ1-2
TGTGCCAGCAGCGAAGAGGGATACTATGGCTACACCTTC
CASSEEGYYGYTF
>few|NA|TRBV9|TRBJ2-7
TGTGCCAGCAGCGCTCAGGGGAGCAACGAGCAGTACTTC
CASSAQGSNEQYF
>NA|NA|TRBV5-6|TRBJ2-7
TGTGCCAGCAGCCCCTACAGGGAGCCGGCAGCTTACGAGCAGTACTTC
CASSPYREPAAYEQYF
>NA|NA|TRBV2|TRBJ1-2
TGTGCCAGCACAAAAGGGGGGAAGGCTTATGGCTACACCTTC
CASTKGGKAYGYTF
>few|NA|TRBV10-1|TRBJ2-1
TGCGCCAGCAGTCGGGATCTTAGCTCCTACAATGAGCAGTTCTTC
CASSRDLSSYNEQFF
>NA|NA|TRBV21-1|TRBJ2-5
TGTGCCAGGAGCAAAGGGTTGGACGGGAGAGGTGAGACCCAGTACTTC
CARSKGLDGRGETQYF
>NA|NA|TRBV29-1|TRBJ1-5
TGCAGCGTAGGGTCAGGGGTTGATCAGCCCCAGCATTTT
CSVGSGVDQPQHF